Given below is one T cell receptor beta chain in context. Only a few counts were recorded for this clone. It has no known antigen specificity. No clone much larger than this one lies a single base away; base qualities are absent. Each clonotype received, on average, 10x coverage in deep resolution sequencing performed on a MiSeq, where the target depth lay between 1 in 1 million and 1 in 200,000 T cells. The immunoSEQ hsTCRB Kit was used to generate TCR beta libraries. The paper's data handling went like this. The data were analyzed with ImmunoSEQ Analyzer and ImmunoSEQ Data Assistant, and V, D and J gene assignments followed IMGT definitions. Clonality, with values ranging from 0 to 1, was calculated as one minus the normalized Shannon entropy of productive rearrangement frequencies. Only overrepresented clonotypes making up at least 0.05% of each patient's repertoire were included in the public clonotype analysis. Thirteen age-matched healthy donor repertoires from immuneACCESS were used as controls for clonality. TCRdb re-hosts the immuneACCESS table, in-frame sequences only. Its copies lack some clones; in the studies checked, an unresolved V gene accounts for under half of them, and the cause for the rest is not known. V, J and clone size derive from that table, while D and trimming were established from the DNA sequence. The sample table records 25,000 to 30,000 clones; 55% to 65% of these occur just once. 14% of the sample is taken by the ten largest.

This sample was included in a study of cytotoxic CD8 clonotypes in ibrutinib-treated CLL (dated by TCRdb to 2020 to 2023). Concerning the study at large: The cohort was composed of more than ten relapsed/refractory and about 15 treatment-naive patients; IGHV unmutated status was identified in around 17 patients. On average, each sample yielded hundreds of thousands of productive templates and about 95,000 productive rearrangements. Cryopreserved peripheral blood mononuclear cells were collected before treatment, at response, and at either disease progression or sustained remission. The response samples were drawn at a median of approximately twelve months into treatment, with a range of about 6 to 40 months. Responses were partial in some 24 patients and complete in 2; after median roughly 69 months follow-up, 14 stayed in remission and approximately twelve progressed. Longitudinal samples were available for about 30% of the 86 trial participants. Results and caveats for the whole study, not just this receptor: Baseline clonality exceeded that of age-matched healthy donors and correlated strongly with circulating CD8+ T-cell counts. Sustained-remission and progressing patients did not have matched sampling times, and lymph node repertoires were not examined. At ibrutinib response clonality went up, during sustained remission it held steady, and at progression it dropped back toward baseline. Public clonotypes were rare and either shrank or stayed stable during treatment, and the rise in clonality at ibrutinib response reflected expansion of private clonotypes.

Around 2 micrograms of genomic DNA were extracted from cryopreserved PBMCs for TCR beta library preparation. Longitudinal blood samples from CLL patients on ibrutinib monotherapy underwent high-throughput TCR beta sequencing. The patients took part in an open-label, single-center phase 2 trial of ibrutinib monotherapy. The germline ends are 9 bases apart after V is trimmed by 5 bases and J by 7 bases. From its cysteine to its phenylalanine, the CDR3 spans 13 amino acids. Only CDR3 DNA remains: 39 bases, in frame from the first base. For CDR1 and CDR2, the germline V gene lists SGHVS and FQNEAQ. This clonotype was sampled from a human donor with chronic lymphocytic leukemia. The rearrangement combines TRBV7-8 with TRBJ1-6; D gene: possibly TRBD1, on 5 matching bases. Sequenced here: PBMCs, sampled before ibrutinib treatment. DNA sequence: TGTGCCAGCAGCCCAGGGAGAAATTCACCCCTCCACTTT. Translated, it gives CASSPGRNSPLHF.